This TCR beta chain was sequenced during a study of blood T cells in healthy people across ages. Germline CDR1 and CDR2: SQVTM and ANQGSEA. There are 12 residues in the CDR3. Trimming stripped 6 bases from V and 6 bases from J, with 12 bases between. About this clonotype: The antigen is undetermined.

The use of a sample-barcoded 5' primer and a J-beta primer mix characterized a second PCR of about 7 to 12 cycles. Each cDNA molecule was tagged by a template-switch adaptor that had 12 random nucleotides. TCRdb used MiXCR to reprocess the 5' RACE reads, holding one entry per CDR3 protein. The repertoire holds about 1.5 million distinct CDR3 sequences, with approximately 43% as singletons. Overall study results and limits: A roughly linear fall in TCR beta diversity per million T cells was seen with increasing age.

The rearrangement links TRBV29-1 to TRBJ2-1, with D maybe TRBD2 (5 bases). The sequence came from a woman younger than 30 in good health. The sequencing sample was made of blood. CDR3 sequence reads: CSVAHGLNEQFF. The DNA for the CDR3 is TGCAGCGTGGCCCATGGACTCAATGAGCAGTTCTTC.